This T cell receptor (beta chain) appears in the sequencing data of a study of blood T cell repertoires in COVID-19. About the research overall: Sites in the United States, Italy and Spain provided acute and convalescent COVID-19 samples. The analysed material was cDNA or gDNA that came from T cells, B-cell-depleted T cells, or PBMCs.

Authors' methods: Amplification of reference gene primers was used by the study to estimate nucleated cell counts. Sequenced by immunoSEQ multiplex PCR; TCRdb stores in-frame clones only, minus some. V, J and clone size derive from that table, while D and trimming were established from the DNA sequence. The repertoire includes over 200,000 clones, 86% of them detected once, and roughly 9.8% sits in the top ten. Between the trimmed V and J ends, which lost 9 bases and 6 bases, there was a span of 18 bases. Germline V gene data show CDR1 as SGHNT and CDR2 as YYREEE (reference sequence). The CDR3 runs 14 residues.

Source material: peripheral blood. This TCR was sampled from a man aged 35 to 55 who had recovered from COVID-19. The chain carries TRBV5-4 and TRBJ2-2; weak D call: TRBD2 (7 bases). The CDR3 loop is CATKGGVIPGELFF. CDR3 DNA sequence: TGTGCCACCAAAGGGGGGGTGATCCCCGGGGAGCTGTTTTTT.